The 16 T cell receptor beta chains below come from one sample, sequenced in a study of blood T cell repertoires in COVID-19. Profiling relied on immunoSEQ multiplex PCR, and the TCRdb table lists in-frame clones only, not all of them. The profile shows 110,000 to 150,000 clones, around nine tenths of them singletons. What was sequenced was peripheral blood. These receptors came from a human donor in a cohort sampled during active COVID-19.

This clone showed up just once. As DNA, the CDR3 is TGTGCCAGCAGCTTAGCTGGAACAGCAAACTATGGCTACACCTTC. Translation: CASSLAGTANYGYTF. V usage is TRBV7-2 and J usage is TRBJ1-2; the D is unclear. The CDR3 covers 15 residues. Germline V gene data show CDR1 as SGHTA and CDR2 as FQGNSA. V lost 0 bases and J lost 2, with 10 bases in between.

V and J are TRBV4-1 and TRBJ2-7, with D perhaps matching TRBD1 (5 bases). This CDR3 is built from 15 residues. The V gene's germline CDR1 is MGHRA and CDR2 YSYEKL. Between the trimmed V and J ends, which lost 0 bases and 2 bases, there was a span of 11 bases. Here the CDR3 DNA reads TGCGCCAGCAGCCAAGATGAGACAGTCACCTACGAGCAGTACTTC. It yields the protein CASSQDETVTYEQYF.

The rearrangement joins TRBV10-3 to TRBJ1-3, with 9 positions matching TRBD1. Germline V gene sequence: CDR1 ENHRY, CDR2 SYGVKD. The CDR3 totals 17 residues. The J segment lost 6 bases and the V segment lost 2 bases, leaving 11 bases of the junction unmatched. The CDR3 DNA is TGTGCCATCAGTGAGCCCATACAGGGGGCAGACGAAAACACCATATATTTT. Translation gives CAISEPIQGADENTIYF.

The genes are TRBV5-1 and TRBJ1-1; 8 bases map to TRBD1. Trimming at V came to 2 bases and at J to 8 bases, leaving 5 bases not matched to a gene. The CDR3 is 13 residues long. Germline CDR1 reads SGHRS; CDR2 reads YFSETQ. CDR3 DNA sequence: TGCGCCAGCAGCTTTAGACAGGGGATCGAAGCTTTCTTT. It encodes CASSFRQGIEAFF.

The CDR3 nucleotides read TGTGCCAGCAGCTTGGCTCCAGGGACAGATACGCAGTATTTT. Protein sequence: CASSLAPGTDTQYF. The gene calls are TRBV5-6 and TRBJ2-3; maybe TRBD1 (5 bases). The CDR3 consists of 14 residues. Trimming left V 0 bases short and J 3 bases short, with 8 bases between. Germline V gene data show CDR1 as SGHDT and CDR2 as YYEEEE. The full variable domain, rest sourced from reference TRBV5-6 and TRBJ2-3, is DAGVTQSPTHLIKTRGQQVTLRCSPKSGHDTVSWYQQALGQGPQFIFQYYEEEERQRGNFPDRFSGHQFPNYSSELNVNALLLGDSALYLCASSLAPGTDTQYFGPGTRLTVL.

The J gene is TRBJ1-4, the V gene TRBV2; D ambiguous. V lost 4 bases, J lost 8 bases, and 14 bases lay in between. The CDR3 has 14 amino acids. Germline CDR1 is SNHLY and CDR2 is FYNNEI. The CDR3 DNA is TGTGCCAGCAGTGGTGGCCAGAGGAGCGAAAAACTGTTTTTT. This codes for CASSGGQRSEKLFF.

CDR3 sequence: CASSSQSMRGRVQETQYF. CDR3 DNA sequence: TGTGCCAGCAGCTCCCAATCGATGAGGGGGAGGGTCCAAGAGACCCAGTACTTC. V usage is TRBV7-9 and J usage is TRBJ2-5, with a weak D call TRBD2 (7 bases). V gave up 4 bases and J gave up 1 base, with 22 bases separating them. The CDR3 has 18 residues. Looked up from germline, CDR1 is SEHNR and CDR2 is FQNEAQ (reference sequence).

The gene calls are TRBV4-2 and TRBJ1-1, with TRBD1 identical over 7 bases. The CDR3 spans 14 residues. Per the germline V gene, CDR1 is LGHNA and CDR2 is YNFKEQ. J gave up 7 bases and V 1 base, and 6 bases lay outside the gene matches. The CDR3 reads CASSQAQGGGEAFF. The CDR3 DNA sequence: TGTGCCAGCAGCCAAGCTCAGGGGGGCGGTGAAGCTTTCTTT.

The CDR3 sequence is CASSLTAGGRGHSGELFF. CDR3 nucleotide sequence: TGCGCCAGCAGCCTAACCGCGGGGGGTCGGGGCCATAGCGGGGAGCTGTTTTTT. The chain links TRBV4-1 to TRBJ2-2; 8 nucleotides line up with TRBD2. J gave up 7 bases and V 4 bases, and 17 bases lay outside the gene matches. The germline CDR1 and CDR2 sequences are MGHRA and YSYEKL. The CDR3 covers 18 residues.

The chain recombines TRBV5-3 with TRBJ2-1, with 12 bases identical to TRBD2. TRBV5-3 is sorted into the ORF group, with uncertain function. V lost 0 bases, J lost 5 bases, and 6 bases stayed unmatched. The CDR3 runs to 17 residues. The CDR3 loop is CARSLAGLAGGDNEQFF. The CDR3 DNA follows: TGTGCCAGAAGCTTGGCCGGGCTAGCGGGAGGGGACAATGAGCAGTTCTTC.

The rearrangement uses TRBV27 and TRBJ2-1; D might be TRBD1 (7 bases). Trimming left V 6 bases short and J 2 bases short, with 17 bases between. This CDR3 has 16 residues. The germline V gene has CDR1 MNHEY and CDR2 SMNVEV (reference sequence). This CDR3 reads CASRGGGGWPYNEQFF. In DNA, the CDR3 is TGTGCCAGCAGGGGAGGAGGGGGCTGGCCCTACAATGAGCAGTTCTTC.

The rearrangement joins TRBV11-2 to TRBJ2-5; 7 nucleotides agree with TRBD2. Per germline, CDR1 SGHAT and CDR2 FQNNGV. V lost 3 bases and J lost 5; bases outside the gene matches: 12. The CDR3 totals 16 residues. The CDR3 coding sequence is TGTGCCAGCAGCTTGGTTTGGGCGGGAGTTTGGGAGACCCAGTACTTC. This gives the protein CASSLVWAGVWETQYF.

The CDR3: CASSVGQGTGNTIYF. In DNA, the CDR3 is TGTGCCAGCAGCGTGGGACAGGGGACTGGAAACACCATATATTTT. The chain couples TRBV9 to TRBJ1-3; 10 bases line up with TRBD1. This CDR3 spans 15 amino acids. The V and J ends lost 2 bases and 2 bases, in that order; junction bases with no gene match: 1. Germline CDR1 is SGDLS and CDR2 is YYNGEE.

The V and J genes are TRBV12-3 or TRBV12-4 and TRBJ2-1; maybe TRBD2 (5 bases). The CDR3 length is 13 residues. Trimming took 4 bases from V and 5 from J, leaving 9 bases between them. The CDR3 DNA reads TGTGCCAGCAGTTCGTCCGGGGACAATGAGCAGTTCTTC. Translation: CASSSSGDNEQFF.

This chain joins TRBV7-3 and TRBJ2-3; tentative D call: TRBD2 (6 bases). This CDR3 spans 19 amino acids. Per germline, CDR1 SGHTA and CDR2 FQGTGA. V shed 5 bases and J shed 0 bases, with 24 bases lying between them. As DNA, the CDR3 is TGTGCCAGCAGCCAGGCCCCCTCAGGGAGGCGAGGTAGCACAGATACGCAGTATTTT. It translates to CASSQAPSGRRGSTDTQYF.

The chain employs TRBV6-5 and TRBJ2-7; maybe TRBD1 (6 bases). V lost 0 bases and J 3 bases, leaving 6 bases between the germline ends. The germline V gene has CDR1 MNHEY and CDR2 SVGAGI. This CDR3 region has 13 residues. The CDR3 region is CASSYSRGYEQYF. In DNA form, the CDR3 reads TGTGCCAGCAGTTACTCCAGGGGCTACGAGCAGTACTTC.